These 9 T cell receptor beta chains were all obtained from the same sample, sequenced in a study of blood T cell repertoires in COVID-19. The table came from immunoSEQ multiplex PCR; TCRdb's copy has only in-frame clones and leaves some out. This sample yields some 230,000 clones, of which roughly 84% are seen a single time; roughly 3% belongs to the top ten. The sample was peripheral blood. These receptor sequences come from a woman in her 30s who had recovered from COVID-19.

The rearrangement links TRBV11-2 to TRBJ2-5; D is possibly TRBD1 (6 bases). Germline V gene lookup returns CDR1 SGHAT and CDR2 FQNNGV. There are 14 residues in the CDR3. V was clipped by 2 bases and J by 3 bases, with 10 bases between them. The CDR3 region is CASSLTRGKETQYF. Here the CDR3 DNA reads TGTGCCAGCAGCTTAACCAGGGGAAAAGAGACCCAGTACTTC.

The V call is TRBV11-1, the J call TRBJ2-7, with 11 bases lining up with TRBD2. This CDR3 region has 15 residues. Germline assignment: CDR1 SGHAT and CDR2 FQDESV (reference sequence). V trimming: 5 bases; J trimming: 2 bases; junction bases outside the gene matches: 5. CDR3 residues: CASSGVAGGTYEQYF. The CDR3 region has the DNA TGTGCCAGCAGCGGTGTAGCGGGAGGGACCTACGAGCAGTACTTC.

Concerning this clone: The DNA is omitted, as the CDR3 cannot be located on it reliably, and the CDR3 follows TCRdb's listing. The V call is TRBV27, the J call TRBJ2-2; TRBD2 was called by the table and not checked on the DNA. CDR1 is MNHEY and CDR2 is SMNVEV in the germline V gene (reference sequence). Both ends counted, the CDR3 spans 13 residues. The CDR3 here is CASSLIRFGELFF.

V gene TRBV28 combines with J gene TRBJ2-7; TRBD1 agrees at 8 bases. V lost 7 bases, J lost 5 bases, and 10 bases stayed unmatched. The CDR3 has 14 amino acids. Germline loops: CDR1 MDHEN, CDR2 SYDVKM. The CDR3 coding sequence is TGTGCCAGCACCCTTTACCAGGGGGCCCACGAGCAGTACTTC. This translates into CASTLYQGAHEQYF.

This clone has more than one count but fewer than ten. The chain links TRBV30 to TRBJ2-1, with 11 bases lining up with TRBD2. This CDR3 is built from 14 residues. V shed 6 bases, J shed 5 bases, and the junction held 6 bases outside the gene matches. CDR1 is GTSNPN and CDR2 is SVGIG in the germline V gene (reference sequence). Written as DNA, the CDR3 is TGTGCCTGTACGGGACTAGCGGTAAACAATGAGCAGTTCTTC. It translates to CACTGLAVNNEQFF.

In nucleotides, the CDR3 is TGTGCCAGTAGTCACACCCTAGCGGACCAAGAGACCCAGTACTTC. Translation gives CASSHTLADQETQYF. The genes are TRBV19 and TRBJ2-5; 7 nucleotides line up with TRBD2. With 5 bases clipped from V and 0 bases from J, the junction kept 6 bases outside the gene matches. The CDR3 is 15 amino acids. In germline, CDR1 is LNHDA, CDR2 SQIVND (reference sequence). Filled out from reference TRBV19 and TRBJ2-5, the complete variable domain reads DGGITQSPKYLFRKEGQNVTLSCEQNLNHDAMYWYRQDPGQGLRLIYYSQIVNDFQKGDIAEGYSVSREKKESFPLTVTSAQKNPTAFYLCASSHTLADQETQYFGPGTRLLVL.

This clone was seen a handful of times. The V call is TRBV27, the J call TRBJ1-1; 7 positions match TRBD1. V shed 6 bases and J 4 bases; nucleotides not matched to a gene: 14. The CDR3 is 16 amino acids. The germline V gene has CDR1 MNHEY and CDR2 SMNVEV (reference sequence). The CDR3 here is CASSPTFRQGGTEAFF. CDR3 sequence (DNA): TGTGCCAGCAGCCCTACCTTCAGACAGGGTGGCACTGAAGCTTTCTTT.

This chain uses TRBV28 with TRBJ2-7; D is undetermined. This CDR3 is 13 amino acids long. The germline V and J ends were trimmed by 5 bases and 3 bases, with 11 bases remaining between them. CDR1 is MDHEN and CDR2 is SYDVKM in the germline V gene. The CDR3 here is CASSINQDYEQYF. CDR3 sequence (DNA): TGTGCCAGCAGTATAAATCAGGACTACGAGCAGTACTTC.

V usage is TRBV9 and J usage is TRBJ1-5, with 8 bases fitting TRBD1. The CDR3 is made up of 14 amino acids. V dropped 4 bases and J dropped 7; count of bases not matched to a gene: 7. Germline loops: CDR1 SGDLS, CDR2 YYNGEE. CDR3 loop: CASSQTGAGQPQHF. DNA for the CDR3: TGTGCCAGCAGCCAGACAGGGGCAGGGCAGCCCCAGCATTTT.